Detailed here is one T cell receptor (beta chain). Participants came from fewer than 25 US areas, aged about 18 to 90 years. Method: immunoSEQ multiplex PCR; TCRdb's copy keeps in-frame clones and lacks some. The sample contains 490,000 or so clones, approximately 91% of which appear only once. These data come from a study of blood T cell repertoires in COVID-19. Study details: The analysed material was cDNA or gDNA that came from T cells, B-cell-depleted T cells, or PBMCs.

Sequenced input: PBMCs or T cells enriched from blood (not recorded which). This TCR was recovered from a woman aged 55-69 years who had recovered from COVID-19.

The CDR3 nucleotides read TGTGCCAGCAGCTTAGGATGGGAGGTGTACAATGAGCAGTTCTTC. It codes for CASSLGWEVYNEQFF. The chain is built from TRBV7-9 and TRBJ2-1; possibly TRBD2 for D (6 bases). V dropped 1 base and J dropped 4 bases, with 11 bases sitting between them. The CDR3 has 15 amino acids. CDR1 and CDR2 from the germline V gene are SEHNR and FQNEAQ (reference sequence).